The clone carrying this TCR beta chain was seen repeatedly, ten times or more. No antigen is known for it. The sample is drawn from a study of identical twins. Each CDR3 protein is one row after TCRdb ran MiXCR on the 5' RACE reads. In the table there are hundreds of thousands of distinct CDR3 sequences, 20% to 25% of which are singletons. General study points: Memory repertoires showed no such pattern, whereas abundant cord blood beta clonotypes carried fewer insertions.

This same sample was also part of a study on T cells expressing NK-cell markers.

Sequencing used PBMCs. This receptor was identified in a woman aged 18-29 years in good health.

The CDR3 coding sequence is TGCGCCAGCGGAGGGACAGGTTACTATGAGCAGTTCTTC. Protein: CASGGTGYYEQFF. The genes are TRBV10-2 and TRBJ2-1, with TRBD1 identical over 8 bases. Germline values: CDR1 WSHSY, CDR2 SAAADI. J gave up 8 bases and V 8 bases, and 8 bases lay outside the gene matches. The CDR3 has 13 amino acids.